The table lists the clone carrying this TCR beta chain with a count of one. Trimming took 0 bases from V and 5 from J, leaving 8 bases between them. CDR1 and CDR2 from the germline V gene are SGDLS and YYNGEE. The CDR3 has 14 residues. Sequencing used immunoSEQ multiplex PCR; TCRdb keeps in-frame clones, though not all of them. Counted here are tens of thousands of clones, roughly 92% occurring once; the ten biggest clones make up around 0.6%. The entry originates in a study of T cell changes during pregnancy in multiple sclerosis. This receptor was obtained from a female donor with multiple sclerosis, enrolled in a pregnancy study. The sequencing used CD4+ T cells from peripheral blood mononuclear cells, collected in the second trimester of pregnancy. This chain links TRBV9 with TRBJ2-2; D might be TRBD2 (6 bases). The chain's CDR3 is CASSVDGGTGELFF. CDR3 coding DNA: TGTGCCAGCAGCGTAGACGGGGGTACCGGGGAGCTGTTTTTT. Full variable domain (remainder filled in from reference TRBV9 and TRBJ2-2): DSGVTQTPKHLITATGQRVTLRCSPRSGDLSVYWYQQSLDQGLQFLIQYYNGEERAKGNILERFSAQQFPDLHSELNLSSLELGDSALYFCASSVDGGTGELFFGEGSRLTVL.